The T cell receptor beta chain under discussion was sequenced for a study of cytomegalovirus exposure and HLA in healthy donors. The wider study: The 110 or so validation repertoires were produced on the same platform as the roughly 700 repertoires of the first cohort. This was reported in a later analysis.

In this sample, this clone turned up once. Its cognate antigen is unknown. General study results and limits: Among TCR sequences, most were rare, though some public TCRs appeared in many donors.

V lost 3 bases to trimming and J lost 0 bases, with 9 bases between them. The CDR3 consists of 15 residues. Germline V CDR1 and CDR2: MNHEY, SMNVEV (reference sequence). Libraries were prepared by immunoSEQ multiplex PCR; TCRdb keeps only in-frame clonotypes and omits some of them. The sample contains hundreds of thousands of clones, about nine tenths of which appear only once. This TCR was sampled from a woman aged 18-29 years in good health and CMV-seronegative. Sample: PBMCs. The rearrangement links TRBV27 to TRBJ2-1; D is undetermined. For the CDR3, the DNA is TGTGCCAGCAGTTTGGGCAGCAGCTCCTACAATGAGCAGTTCTTC. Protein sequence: CASSLGSSSYNEQFF.